This T cell receptor beta chain was profiled in a study of T cells in localized non-small cell lung cancer. CDR1 is PRHDT, CDR2 FYEKMQ, per germline (reference sequence). The V and J ends lost 0 bases and 2 bases, in that order; junction bases with no gene match: 3. The CDR3 is 15 amino acids. Study-wide points: Median detection of top 100 tumor clones in adjacent lung was 57 clones.

On this clone: Its antigen is as yet unknown.

Data came from immunoSEQ multiplex PCR; TCRdb stores just in-frame clones and leaves some out. The sample holds 50,000 to 75,000 clones; about 87% are singletons and the top ten take approximately 22%. The source is a man aged 35 to 70 with stage I squamous cell lung carcinoma. The J gene is TRBJ2-5, the V gene TRBV13; 7 nucleotides align to TRBD1. Sequenced material: peripheral blood, taken before any cancer treatment. The CDR3 DNA reads as TGTGCCAGCAGCTTAGGAGGGGGCCCTCAAGAGACCCAGTACTTC. Its translation is CASSLGGGPQETQYF. The complete variable domain, with remaining parts taken from reference TRBV13 and TRBJ2-5, reads AAGVIQSPRHLIKEKRETATLKCYPIPRHDTVYWYQQGPGQDPQFLISFYEKMQSDKGSIPDRFSAQQFSDYHSELNMSSLELGDSALYFCASSLGGGPQETQYFGPGTRLLVL.